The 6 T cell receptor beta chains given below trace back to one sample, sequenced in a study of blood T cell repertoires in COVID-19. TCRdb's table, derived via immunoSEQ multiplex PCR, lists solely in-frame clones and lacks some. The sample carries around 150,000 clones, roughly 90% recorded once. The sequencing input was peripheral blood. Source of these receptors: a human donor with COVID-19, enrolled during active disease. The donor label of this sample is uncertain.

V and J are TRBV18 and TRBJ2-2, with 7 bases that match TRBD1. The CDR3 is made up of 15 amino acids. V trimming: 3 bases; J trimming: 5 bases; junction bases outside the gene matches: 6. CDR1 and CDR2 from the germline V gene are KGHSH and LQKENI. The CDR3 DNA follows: TGTGCCAGCTCACCGACCGGGACAGAAACCGGGGAGCTGTTTTTT. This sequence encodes CASSPTGTETGELFF.

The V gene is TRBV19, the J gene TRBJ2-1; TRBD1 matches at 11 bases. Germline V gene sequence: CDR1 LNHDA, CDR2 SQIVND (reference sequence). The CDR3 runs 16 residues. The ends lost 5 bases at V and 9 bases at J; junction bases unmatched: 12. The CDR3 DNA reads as TGTGCCAGTAGTCCCAACGGGTGGACAGGGGGCGGTGAGCAGTTCTTC. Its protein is CASSPNGWTGGGEQFF.

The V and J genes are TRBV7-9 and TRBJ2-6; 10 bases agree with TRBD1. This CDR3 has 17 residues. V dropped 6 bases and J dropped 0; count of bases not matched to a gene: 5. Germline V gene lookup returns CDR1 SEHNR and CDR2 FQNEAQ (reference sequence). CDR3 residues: CASRERTGGSGANVLTF. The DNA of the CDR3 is TGTGCCAGCAGAGAGAGGACAGGGGGCTCTGGGGCCAACGTCCTGACTTTC.

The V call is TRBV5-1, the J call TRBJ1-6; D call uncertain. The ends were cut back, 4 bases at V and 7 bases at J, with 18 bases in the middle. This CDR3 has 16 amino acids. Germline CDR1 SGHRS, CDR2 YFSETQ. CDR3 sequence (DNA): TGCGCCAGCAGCCGTGAGTCAGGCTTTCCAAATTCACCCCTCCACTTT. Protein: CASSRESGFPNSPLHF. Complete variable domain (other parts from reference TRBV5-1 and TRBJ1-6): KAGVTQTPRYLIKTRGQQVTLSCSPISGHRSVSWYQQTPGQGLQFLFEYFSETQRNKGNFPGRFSGRQFSNSRSEMNVSTLELGDSALYLCASSRESGFPNSPLHFGNGTRLTVT.

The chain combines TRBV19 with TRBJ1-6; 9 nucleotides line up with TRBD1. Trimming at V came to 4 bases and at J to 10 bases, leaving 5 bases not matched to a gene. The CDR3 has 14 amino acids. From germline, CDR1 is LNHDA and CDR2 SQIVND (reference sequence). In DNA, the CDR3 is TGTGCCAGTAGTAATCGACAGGGGGGCTCACCCCTCCACTTT. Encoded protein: CASSNRQGGSPLHF. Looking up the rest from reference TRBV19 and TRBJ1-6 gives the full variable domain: DGGITQSPKYLFRKEGQNVTLSCEQNLNHDAMYWYRQDPGQGLRLIYYSQIVNDFQKGDIAEGYSVSREKKESFPLTVTSAQKNPTAFYLCASSNRQGGSPLHFGNGTRLTVT.

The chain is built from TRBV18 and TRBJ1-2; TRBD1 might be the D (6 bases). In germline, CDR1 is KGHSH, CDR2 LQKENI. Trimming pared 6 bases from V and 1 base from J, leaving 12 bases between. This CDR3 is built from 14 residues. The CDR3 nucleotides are TGTGCCAGCTCCTGGACAGATCTTAACTATGGCTACACCTTC. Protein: CASSWTDLNYGYTF.